This T cell receptor beta chain was identified during a study of regulatory T cells in long-lasting Graves disease. As for the study in general: Duration of antithyroid drug therapy among newly diagnosed Graves' patients was under 3 months.

The table lists this clonotype with many counts. Its antigen remains unidentified. Time point indicated: newly diagnosed GD, antithyroid drugs for less than 3 months. From RNA extracted from PBMCs, the TCR library was made. Each patient gave around 9.7 milliliters of EDTA-anticoagulated peripheral blood. Arm-PCR of CDR3 regions and iRepertoire HTBI primers were the basis on which TCR beta libraries were built. TCRdb reprocessed the multiplex PCR reads via MiXCR and lists one record per CDR3 protein. The sample lists under 450,000 distinct CDR3 sequences; roughly 17% were seen once. The ends lost 3 bases at V and 2 bases at J; junction bases unmatched: 9. CDR3 length: 17 amino acids. Study observations and caveats: Under persistent disease, TRBV28, TRBJ1-2 and TRBJ2-5 were used preferentially.

These data also featured in a second study, about T cells in Graves' hyperthyroidism and ophthalmopathy.

The chain combines TRBV12-3 or TRBV12-4 with TRBJ1-5, with TRBD1 matching 8 bases. The material was peripheral blood mononuclear cells (PBMCs), obtained at new diagnosis, from a patient treated with antithyroid drugs. The origin of this receptor is a woman aged 18-30 years with Graves disease. The CDR3 protein is CASSFETGVPGNQPQHF. CDR3 bases: TGTGCCAGCAGTTTCGAGACAGGGGTCCCGGGCAATCAGCCCCAGCATTTT.